This section outlines one T cell receptor (beta chain) sequence together with its context. This sample was included in a study of T-cell reconstitution after alpha-beta-depleted transplantation in children. The CDR3 runs to 13 residues. V dropped 6 bases and J dropped 7; count of bases not matched to a gene: 6. Unique molecular identifiers were incorporated into the prepared TCRbeta library. TCRdb re-derived calls from the PCR reads in MiXCR, one entry per CDR3 protein. The table records hundreds of thousands of distinct CDR3 sequences, less than 35% of them present only once. The material sequenced was PBMCs from the stem cell graft donor, taken from the stem cell graft. The clonotype was recovered from a human donor who donated a stem cell graft to a child with aplastic anemia. This chain links TRBV12-3 or TRBV12-4 with TRBJ1-2; 9 nucleotides align to TRBD1. The DNA of the CDR3 is TGTGCCAGCAGCCCGGGACAGGGCTTTGGCTACACCTTC. This codes for CASSPGQGFGYTF.